This TCR beta chain was captured by sequencing in a study of blood T cells in healthy people across ages. About the study: Template switching caught about one barcoded beta molecule for each two T cells. Findings and caveats of the study: Investigators viewed diversity estimates from one million T cells as underestimates, the study reported. For the donors, CMV status was unknown and possibly confounded expanded clonotype changes.

V lost 7 bases to trimming and J lost 1 base; unmatched junction nucleotides: 4. This CDR3 is 14 amino acids long. Germline CDR1 and CDR2: SGHTA and FQGNSA. A note on this clonotype: Antigen: not known.

PCR was performed a second time for about 7 to 12 cycles using a sample-barcoded 5' primer and a J-beta primer mix. TCRdb redid the calling of the 5' RACE reads with MiXCR, one entry per CDR3 protein. The sample lists about 800,000 distinct CDR3 sequences, 58% occurring once. This chain links TRBV7-2 with TRBJ2-3; 8 bases are a match to TRBD1. The sequence was collected from a man aged 25 to 45 in good health. Sequenced sample: blood. CDR3 DNA sequence: TGTGCCAGCAACCTGGGACAGGGCACAGATACGCAGTATTTT. Amino acid sequence: CASNLGQGTDTQYF.